This record concerns one T cell receptor beta chain sequence. Time point given: pre-sensitization, week 0. As to treatment: therapeutic diphenylcyclopropenone sensitization with weekly scalp DPC. The total RNA was obtained from whole blood that was not fractionated. V was trimmed by 5 bases and J by 5 bases, leaving 12 bases between them. The CDR3 has 13 amino acids. The source of the sample is a study of human T cells and chemical hapten exposure. As for the study in general: Sensitization employed 2% DPC on 2 cm by 2 cm of upper inner arm skin.

In TCRdb, the RACE reads were re-called with MiXCR into one record per CDR3 protein. The sample contains tens of thousands of distinct CDR3 sequences, approximately 10% of which appear only once. The J gene is TRBJ1-1, the V gene TRBV12-3 or TRBV12-4; a weak D match, TRBD1 (6 bases). The receptor was derived from a man aged 45-65 years with alopecia areata. Some clones in this sample may be carry-over from other donors' samples. Sequenced material: whole blood, taken in connection with sensitization to the hapten diphenylcyclopropenone (DPC). The CDR3 bases are TGTGCCAGCAGTGTTACAGGGAAGACTGAAGCTTTCTTT. Protein product: CASSVTGKTEAFF.